This T cell receptor (beta chain) was sequenced in a study of CXCR3-negative and CXCR3-positive naive CD8 T cells. 5' RACE with UMI labels generated the TRB cDNA libraries. One entry per CDR3 protein, without DNA, is what TCRdb gives after re-calling the 5' RACE reads. The repertoire table contains 92,000 or so distinct CDR3 sequences. Concerning this clonotype: Its specificity is unknown.

The study's findings and limits: Between one naive subset and the other, surface CD5 was comparable, and TCR strength was inferred from TRB CDR3 properties.

The germline CDR1 and CDR2 sequences are DFQATT and SNEGSKA (reference sequence). The CDR3 length is 16 residues. The receptor comes from a human donor in good health. Some clones in this sample may be carry-over from other donors' samples. Sequenced sample: naive CXCR3- CD8+ T cells from blood. Subset reported: CD45RO-CCR7+CD27+CD95- naive CD8+ T cells lacking CXCR3 (TNR3-). This chain links TRBV20-1 with TRBJ2-5; lacking DNA, the TRBD1 call made by TCRdb goes unchecked. The CDR3 is CSARDLRGGIQETQYF.